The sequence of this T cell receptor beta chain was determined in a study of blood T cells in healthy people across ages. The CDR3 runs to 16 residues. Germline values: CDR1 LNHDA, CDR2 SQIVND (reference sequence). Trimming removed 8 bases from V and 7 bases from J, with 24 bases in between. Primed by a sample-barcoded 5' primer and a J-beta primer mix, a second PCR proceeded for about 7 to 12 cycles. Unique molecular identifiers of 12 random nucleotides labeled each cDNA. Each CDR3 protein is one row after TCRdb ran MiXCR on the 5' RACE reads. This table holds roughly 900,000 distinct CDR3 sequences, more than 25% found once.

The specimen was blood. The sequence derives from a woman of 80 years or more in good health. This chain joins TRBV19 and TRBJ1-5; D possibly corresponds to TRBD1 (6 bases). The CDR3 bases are TGTGCCAGTTCGAACAGGGCAGGGGTTTCAGGACAGCCCCAGCATTTT. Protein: CASSNRAGVSGQPQHF. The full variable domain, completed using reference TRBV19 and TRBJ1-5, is DGGITQSPKYLFRKEGQNVTLSCEQNLNHDAMYWYRQDPGQGLRLIYYSQIVNDFQKGDIAEGYSVSREKKESFPLTVTSAQKNPTAFYLCASSNRAGVSGQPQHFGDGTRLSIL.